The 8 T cell receptor beta chains in this list originate from one sample, sequenced in a study of blood T cell repertoires in COVID-19. Only in-frame clones appear in the TCRdb table, and some are missing; sequencing was by immunoSEQ multiplex PCR. The sample gives about 270,000 clones, more than 75% of which show up once; 2.3% is in the top ten. Sequencing was carried out using peripheral blood. The receptors shown here come from a woman between 45 and 60 years old with acute or convalescent COVID-19.

This clone was counted between two and nine times. CDR3 sequence (DNA): TGTGCCAGCAGCCGGGACAGCCGCAATCAGCCCCAGCATTTT. Its translation: CASSRDSRNQPQHF. This chain connects TRBV9 to TRBJ1-5; 7 bases match TRBD1. V was clipped by 4 bases and J by 2 bases; unmatched bases: 3. Germline CDR1 is SGDLS and CDR2 is YYNGEE. CDR3 size: 14 residues.

This clone occurred once. The chain is built from TRBV12-5 and TRBJ2-7; the D gene is possibly TRBD1 (6 bases). CDR3 length equals 17 residues. The V gene lost 3 bases and the J gene lost 1 base, with 19 bases spanning the gap. Germline V gene sequence: CDR1 LGHNT, CDR2 FRNRAP. CDR3 region: CASGFFVRTGSSYEQYF. The CDR3 DNA is TGTGCTAGTGGTTTTTTTGTAAGAACAGGGAGTTCCTACGAGCAGTACTTC.

V gene TRBV5-1 combines with J gene TRBJ2-3, with D unclear. Trimming pared 2 bases from V and 0 bases from J, leaving 7 bases between. CDR3 size: 14 residues. Germline V gene lookup returns CDR1 SGHRS and CDR2 YFSETQ. The CDR3 is CASSLERSTDTQYF. In DNA, the CDR3 is TGCGCCAGCAGCTTAGAGCGTAGCACAGATACGCAGTATTTT.

The chain uses TRBV7-9 and TRBJ1-1; 9 nucleotides match TRBD1. Germline-derived CDR1 and CDR2 are SEHNR and FQNEAQ (reference sequence). The CDR3 has 14 amino acids. V shed 6 bases, J shed 4 bases, and the junction held 6 bases outside the gene matches. CDR3: CASSSQGAFTEAFF. In nucleotides, the CDR3 is TGTGCCAGCAGTTCACAGGGGGCGTTCACTGAAGCTTTCTTT.

This clone was seen a single time. The chain combines TRBV9 with TRBJ1-1; D not certain. Trimming stripped 4 bases from V and 8 bases from J, with 18 bases between. Germline V lookup: CDR1 SGDLS, CDR2 YYNGEE. CDR3 size: 14 residues. The CDR3 coding sequence is TGTGCCAGCAGCACTTCAGGACTGGCCGGCGAAGCTTTCTTT. This sequence encodes CASSTSGLAGEAFF.

A note on this clone: The same CDR3 arises from other DNA sequences in this sample as well. The chain uses TRBV29-1 and TRBJ2-3; D is ambiguous. The V gene's germline CDR1 is SQVTM and CDR2 ANQGSEA. This CDR3 comprises 12 residues. Trimming pared 3 bases from V and 1 base from J, leaving 5 bases between. CDR3 sequence reads: CSVDSGTDTQYF. CDR3 bases: TGCAGCGTTGATTCCGGCACAGATACGCAGTATTTT.

This clone was recorded only once. This chain links TRBV19 with TRBJ2-2, with D tentatively TRBD1 (5 bases). The V gene lost 7 bases and the J gene lost 7 bases, with 10 bases spanning the gap. The CDR3 is 12 residues long. Germline assignment: CDR1 LNHDA and CDR2 SQIVND (reference sequence). CDR3 loop: CASTKQGGELFF. The CDR3 DNA follows: TGTGCCAGTACCAAGCAGGGCGGGGAGCTGTTTTTT.

The rearrangement joins TRBV7-8 to TRBJ2-7; D gene uncertain. Germline V gene sequence: CDR1 SGHVS, CDR2 FQNEAQ. V shed 5 bases and J shed 3 bases, with 14 bases lying between them. This CDR3 spans 14 amino acids. CDR3 DNA sequence: TGTGCCAGCAGCCGGTCACCGTCGGGCTACGAGCAGTACTTC. Its translation: CASSRSPSGYEQYF.